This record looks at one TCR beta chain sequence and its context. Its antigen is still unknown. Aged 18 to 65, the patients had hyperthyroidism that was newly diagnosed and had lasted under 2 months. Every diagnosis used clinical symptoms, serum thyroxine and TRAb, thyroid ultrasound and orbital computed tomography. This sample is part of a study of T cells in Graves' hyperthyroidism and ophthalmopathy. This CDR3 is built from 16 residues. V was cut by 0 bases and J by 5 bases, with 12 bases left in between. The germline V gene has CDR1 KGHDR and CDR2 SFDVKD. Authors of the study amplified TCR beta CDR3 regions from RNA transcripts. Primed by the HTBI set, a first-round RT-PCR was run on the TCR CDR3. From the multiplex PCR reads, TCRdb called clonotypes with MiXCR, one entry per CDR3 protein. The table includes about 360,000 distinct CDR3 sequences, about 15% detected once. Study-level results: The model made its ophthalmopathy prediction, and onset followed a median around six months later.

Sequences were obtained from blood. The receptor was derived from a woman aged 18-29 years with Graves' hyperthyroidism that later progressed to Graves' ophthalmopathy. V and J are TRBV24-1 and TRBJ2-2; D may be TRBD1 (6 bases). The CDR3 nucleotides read TGTGCCACCAGTGATTTGCAGGGACACCGAACCGGGGAGCTGTTTTTT. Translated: CATSDLQGHRTGELFF.